This TCR beta chain was found in a study of shared clonotypes between healthy human individuals. The CDR3 loop spans 18 amino acids. Germline V lookup: CDR1 SGHRS, CDR2 YFSETQ. V shed 2 bases and J 1 base; nucleotides not matched to a gene: 13. Sequenced by immunoSEQ multiplex PCR; TCRdb stores in-frame clones only, minus some. Of around 200,000 clones in the sample, about 66% were seen once. What was sequenced was memory CD4+ T cells sorted from blood. The subset here: CD45RA-negative fraction. The clonotype comes from a man in his thirties or forties in good health. The V call is TRBV5-1, the J call TRBJ2-3; 7 bases are shared with TRBD1. The CDR3 is CASSFPTLTGDGTDTQYF. CDR3 nucleotide sequence: TGCGCCAGCAGCTTCCCAACGCTTACAGGGGATGGCACAGATACGCAGTATTTT. The full variable domain, with the rest looked up from reference TRBV5-1 and TRBJ2-3, is KAGVTQTPRYLIKTRGQQVTLSCSPISGHRSVSWYQQTPGQGLQFLFEYFSETQRNKGNFPGRFSGRQFSNSRSEMNVSTLELGDSALYLCASSFPTLTGDGTDTQYFGPGTRLTVL.